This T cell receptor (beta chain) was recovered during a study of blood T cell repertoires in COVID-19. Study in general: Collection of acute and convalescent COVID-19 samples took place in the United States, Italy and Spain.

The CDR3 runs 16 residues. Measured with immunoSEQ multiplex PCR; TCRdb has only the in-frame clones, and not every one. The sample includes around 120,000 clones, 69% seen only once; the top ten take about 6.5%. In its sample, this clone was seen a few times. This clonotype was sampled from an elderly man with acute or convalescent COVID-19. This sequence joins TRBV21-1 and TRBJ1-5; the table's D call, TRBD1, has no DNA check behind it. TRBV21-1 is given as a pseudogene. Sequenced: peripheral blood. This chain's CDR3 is CASSKEGTVSNQPQHF. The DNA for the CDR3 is TGTGCCAGCAGCAAAGAAGGGACAGTTAGCAATCAGCCCCAGCATTTT.